This T cell receptor beta chain emerged from a study of blood T cell repertoires in COVID-19. Study background: T cells, B-cell-depleted T cells, or PBMCs supplied cDNA or gDNA.

Those enrolled in Seattle joined during active infection and were followed longitudinally afterward. The CDR3 runs 14 residues. Germline CDR1 is ENHRY and CDR2 is SYGVKD. Unmatched junction bases numbered 3, after V lost 5 bases and J lost 1 base. The authors' processing: For nucleated cells, counts were estimated from reference gene primer amplification. The protocol was immunoSEQ multiplex PCR, while the TCRdb copy is restricted to in-frame clones and leaves out a portion. That table furnishes V, J and clone size, whereas the DNA furnished D and trimming. The sample includes about 260,000 clones, about 91% of them seen just once.

The sample consisted of peripheral blood. This clonotype was sampled from a person aged 18 to 35 with COVID-19, enrolled during active disease. The chain couples TRBV10-3 to TRBJ1-1; 8 bases match TRBD1. As DNA, the CDR3 is TGTGCCATCAGTCACACAGGGGGGAACACTGAAGCTTTCTTT. Amino acid sequence: CAISHTGGNTEAFF.